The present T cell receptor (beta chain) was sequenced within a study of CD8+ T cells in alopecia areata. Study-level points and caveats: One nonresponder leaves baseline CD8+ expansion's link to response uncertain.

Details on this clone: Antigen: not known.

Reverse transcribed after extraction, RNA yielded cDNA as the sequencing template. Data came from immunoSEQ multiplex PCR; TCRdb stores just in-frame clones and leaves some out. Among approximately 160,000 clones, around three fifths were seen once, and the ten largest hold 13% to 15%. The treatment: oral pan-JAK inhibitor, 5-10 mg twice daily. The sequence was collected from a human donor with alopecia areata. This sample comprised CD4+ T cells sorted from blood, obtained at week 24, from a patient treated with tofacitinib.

The CDR3 region is CSVRAVTVLETQYF. The CDR3, as DNA: TGCAGCGTTAGAGCTGTTACAGTATTAGAGACCCAGTACTTC. The chain couples TRBV29-1 to TRBJ2-5; D is ambiguous. V was trimmed by 5 bases and J by 4 bases, leaving 17 bases between them. The CDR3 consists of 14 residues. Germline loops: CDR1 SQVTM, CDR2 ANQGSEA.